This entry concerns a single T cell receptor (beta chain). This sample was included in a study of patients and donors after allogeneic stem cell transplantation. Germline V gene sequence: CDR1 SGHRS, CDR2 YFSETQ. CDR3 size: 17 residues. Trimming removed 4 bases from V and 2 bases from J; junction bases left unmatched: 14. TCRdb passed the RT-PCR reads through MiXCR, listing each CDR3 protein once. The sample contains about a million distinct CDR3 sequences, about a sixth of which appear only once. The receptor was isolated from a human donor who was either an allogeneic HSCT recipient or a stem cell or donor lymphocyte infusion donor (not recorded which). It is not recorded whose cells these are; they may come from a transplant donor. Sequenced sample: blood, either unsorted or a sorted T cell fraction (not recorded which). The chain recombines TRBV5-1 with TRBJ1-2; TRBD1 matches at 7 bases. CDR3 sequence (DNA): TGCGCCAGCAGCCCCCGAAAAATAGGGGGCGCAAACTATGGCTACACCTTC. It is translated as CASSPRKIGGANYGYTF.